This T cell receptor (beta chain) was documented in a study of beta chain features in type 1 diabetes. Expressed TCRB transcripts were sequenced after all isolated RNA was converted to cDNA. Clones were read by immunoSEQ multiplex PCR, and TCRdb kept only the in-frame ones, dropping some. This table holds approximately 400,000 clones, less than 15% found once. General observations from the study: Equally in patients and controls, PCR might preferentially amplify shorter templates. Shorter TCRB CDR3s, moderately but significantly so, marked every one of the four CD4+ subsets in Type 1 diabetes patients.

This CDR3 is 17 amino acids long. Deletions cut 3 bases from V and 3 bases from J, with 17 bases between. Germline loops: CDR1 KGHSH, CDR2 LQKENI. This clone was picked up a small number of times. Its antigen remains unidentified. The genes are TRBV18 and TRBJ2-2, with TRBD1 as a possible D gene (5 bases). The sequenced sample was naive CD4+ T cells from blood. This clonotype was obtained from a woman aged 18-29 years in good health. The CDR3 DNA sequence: TGTGCCAGCTCACCGTCCGCAGGGTCGCGGTACACCGGGGAGCTGTTTTTT. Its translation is CASSPSAGSRYTGELFF.